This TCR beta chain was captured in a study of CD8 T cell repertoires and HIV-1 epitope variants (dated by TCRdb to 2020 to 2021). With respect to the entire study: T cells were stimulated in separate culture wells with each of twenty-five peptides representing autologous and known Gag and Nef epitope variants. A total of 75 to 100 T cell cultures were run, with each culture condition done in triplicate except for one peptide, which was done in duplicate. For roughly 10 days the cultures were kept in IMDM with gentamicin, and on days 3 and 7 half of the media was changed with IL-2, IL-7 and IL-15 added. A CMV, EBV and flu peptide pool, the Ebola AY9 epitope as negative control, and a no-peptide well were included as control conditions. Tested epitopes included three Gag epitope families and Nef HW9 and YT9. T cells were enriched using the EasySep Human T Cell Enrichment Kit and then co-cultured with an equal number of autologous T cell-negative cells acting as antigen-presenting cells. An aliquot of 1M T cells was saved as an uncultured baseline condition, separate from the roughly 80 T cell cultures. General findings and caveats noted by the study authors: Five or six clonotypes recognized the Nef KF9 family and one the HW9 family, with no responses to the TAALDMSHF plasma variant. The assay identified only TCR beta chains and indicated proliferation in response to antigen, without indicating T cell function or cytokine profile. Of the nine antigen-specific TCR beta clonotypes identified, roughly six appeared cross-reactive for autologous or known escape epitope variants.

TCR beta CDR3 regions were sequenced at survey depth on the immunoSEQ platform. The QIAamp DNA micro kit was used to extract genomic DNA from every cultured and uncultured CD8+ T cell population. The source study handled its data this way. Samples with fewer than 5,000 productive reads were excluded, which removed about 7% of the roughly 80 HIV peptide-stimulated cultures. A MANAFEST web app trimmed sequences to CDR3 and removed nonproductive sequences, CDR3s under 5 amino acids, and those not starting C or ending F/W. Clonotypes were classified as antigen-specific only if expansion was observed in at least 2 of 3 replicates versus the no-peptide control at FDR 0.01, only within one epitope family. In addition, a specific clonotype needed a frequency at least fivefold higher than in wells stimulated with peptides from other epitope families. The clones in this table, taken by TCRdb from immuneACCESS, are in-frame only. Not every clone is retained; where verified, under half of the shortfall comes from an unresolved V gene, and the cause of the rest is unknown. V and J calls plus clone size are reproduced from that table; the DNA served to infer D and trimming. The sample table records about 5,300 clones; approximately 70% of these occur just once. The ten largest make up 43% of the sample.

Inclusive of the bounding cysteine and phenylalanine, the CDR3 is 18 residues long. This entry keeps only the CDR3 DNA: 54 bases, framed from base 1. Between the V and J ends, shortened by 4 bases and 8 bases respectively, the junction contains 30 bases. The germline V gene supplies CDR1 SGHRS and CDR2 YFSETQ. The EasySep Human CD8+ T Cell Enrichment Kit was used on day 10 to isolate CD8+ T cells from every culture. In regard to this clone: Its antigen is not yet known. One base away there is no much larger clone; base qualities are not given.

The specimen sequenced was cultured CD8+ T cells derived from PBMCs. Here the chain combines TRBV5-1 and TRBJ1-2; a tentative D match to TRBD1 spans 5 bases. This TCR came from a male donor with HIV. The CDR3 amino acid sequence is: CASSQEGGGEGRRSGYTF. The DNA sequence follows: TGCGCCAGCAGCCAGGAAGGTGGGGGGGAGGGACGTCGTTCCGGCTACACCTTC.